This TCR beta chain was identified during a study of shared clonotypes between healthy human individuals. Whole-study findings and limits: Clonotype sharing levels among donors were expected to vary with sequencing depth.

The naive CD8 subset, CD45RO-negative cells positively selected for CCR7, excluded terminally differentiated effector memory CD45RA+ cells. The CDR3 length is 15 residues. Germline V lookup: CDR1 LGHNT, CDR2 FRNRAP. With 2 bases removed from V and 2 bases from J, the gap between germline ends came to 12 bases. On this clone: The antigen remains undetermined.

Libraries were prepared by immunoSEQ multiplex PCR; TCRdb keeps only in-frame clonotypes and omits some of them. The sample includes under 600,000 clones, about 98% of them seen just once. The source of this sequence is a man in his thirties or forties in good health. This sequence joins TRBV12-5 and TRBJ1-2; D may be TRBD1 (5 bases). The sample comprised naive CD8+ T cells sorted from blood. The CDR3 DNA reads as TGTGCTAGTGGTTTGTCCGAACAGGTGAACTATGGCTACACCTTC. It codes for CASGLSEQVNYGYTF. The full variable domain, its missing parts supplied by reference TRBV12-5 and TRBJ1-2, is DARVTQTPRHKVTEMGQEVTMRCQPILGHNTVFWYRQTMMQGLELLAYFRNRAPLDDSGMPKDRFSAEMPDATLATLKIQPSEPRDSAVYFCASGLSEQVNYGYTFGSGTRLTVV.